This entry describes one TCR beta chain. Antigen unknown. Trimming removed 7 bases at V and 7 bases at J, with 20 bases between. The germline gives CDR1 SQVTM, CDR2 ANQGSEA. This CDR3 comprises 13 residues. TCR beta libraries were made by quantitative 5'-RACE with molecular barcodes. TCRdb analysed the 5' RACE reads with MiXCR anew, one entry per CDR3 protein. The sample yields 150,000 to 200,000 distinct CDR3 sequences, roughly 18% seen once. This sample is part of a study of CD8 T cells in ankylosing spondylitis. Overall study findings and caveats: The clones that were linked to disease were reported to be significantly enriched in matched synovial fluid samples from ankylosing spondylitis patients.

The gene calls are TRBV29-1 and TRBJ2-7; D may be TRBD2 (6 bases). Material: blood, either unsorted or a sorted T cell fraction (not recorded which). The TCR was taken from a male donor under 30 with ankylosing spondylitis or in good health (not recorded which). CDR3 sequence: CSASAPLAREQYF. In nucleotides, the CDR3 is TGCAGCGCCAGTGCCCCACTAGCAAGGGAGCAGTACTTC.